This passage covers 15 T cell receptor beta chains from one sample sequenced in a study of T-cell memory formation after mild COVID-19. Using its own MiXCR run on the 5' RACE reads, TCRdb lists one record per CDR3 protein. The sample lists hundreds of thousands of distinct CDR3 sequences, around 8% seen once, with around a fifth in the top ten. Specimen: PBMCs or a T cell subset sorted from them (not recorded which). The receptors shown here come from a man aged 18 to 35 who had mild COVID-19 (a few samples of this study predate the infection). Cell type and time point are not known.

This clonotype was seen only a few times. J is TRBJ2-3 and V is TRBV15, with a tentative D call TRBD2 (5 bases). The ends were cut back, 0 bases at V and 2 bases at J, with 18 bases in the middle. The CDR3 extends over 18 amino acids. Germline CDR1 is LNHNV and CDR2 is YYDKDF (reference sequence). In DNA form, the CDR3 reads TGTGCCACCAGCAGAGATTTCCTCCGGGGAGCCGTCACAGATACGCAGTATTTT. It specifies CATSRDFLRGAVTDTQYF.

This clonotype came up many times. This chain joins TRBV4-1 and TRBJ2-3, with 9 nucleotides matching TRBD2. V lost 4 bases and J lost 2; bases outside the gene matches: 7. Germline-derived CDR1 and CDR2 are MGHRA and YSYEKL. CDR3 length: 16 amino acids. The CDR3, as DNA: TGCGCCAGCAGCCCCATCATAGCGGGAGACACAGATACGCAGTATTTT. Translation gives CASSPIIAGDTDTQYF.

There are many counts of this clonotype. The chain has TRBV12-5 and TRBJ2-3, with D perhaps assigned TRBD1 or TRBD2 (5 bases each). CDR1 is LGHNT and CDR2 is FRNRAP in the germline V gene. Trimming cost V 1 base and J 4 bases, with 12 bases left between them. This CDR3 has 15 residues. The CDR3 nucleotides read TGTGCTAGTGGTTTGGCGGGGTCGGGACCAGATACGCAGTATTTT. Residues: CASGLAGSGPDTQYF.

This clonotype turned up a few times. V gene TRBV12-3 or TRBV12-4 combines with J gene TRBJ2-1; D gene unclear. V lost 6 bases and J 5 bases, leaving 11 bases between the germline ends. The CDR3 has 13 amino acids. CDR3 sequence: CASRPSSNNEQFF. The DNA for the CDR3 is TGTGCCAGCAGACCTTCAAGCAACAATGAGCAGTTCTTC.

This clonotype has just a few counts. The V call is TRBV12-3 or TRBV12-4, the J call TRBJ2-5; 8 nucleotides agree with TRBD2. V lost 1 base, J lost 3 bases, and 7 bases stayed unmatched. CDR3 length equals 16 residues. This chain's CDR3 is CASSLDEGAGEETQYF. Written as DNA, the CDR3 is TGTGCCAGCAGTTTAGACGAAGGAGCGGGGGAAGAGACCCAGTACTTC.

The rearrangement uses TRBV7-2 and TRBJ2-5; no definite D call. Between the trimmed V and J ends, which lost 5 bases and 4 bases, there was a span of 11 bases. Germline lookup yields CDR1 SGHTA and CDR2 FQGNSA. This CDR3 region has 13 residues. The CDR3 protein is CASSLLEGETQYF. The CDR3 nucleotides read TGTGCCAGCAGCCTCTTAGAAGGAGAGACCCAGTACTTC.

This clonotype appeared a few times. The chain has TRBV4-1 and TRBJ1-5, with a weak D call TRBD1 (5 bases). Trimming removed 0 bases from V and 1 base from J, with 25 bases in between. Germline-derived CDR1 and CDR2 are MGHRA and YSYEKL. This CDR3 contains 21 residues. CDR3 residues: CASSQESGPETILWSNQPQHF. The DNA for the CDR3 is TGCGCCAGCAGCCAAGAGTCGGGACCCGAAACCATCCTATGGAGCAATCAGCCCCAGCATTTT.

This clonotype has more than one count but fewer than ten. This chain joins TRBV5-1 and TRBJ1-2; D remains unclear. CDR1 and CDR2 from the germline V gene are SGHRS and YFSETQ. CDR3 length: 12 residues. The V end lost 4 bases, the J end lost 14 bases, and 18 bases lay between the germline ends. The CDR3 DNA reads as TGCGCCAGCAGCCTGGACTGGGCGTGGTGGACCTTC. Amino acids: CASSLDWAWWTF. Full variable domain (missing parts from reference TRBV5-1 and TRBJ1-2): KAGVTQTPRYLIKTRGQQVTLSCSPISGHRSVSWYQQTPGQGLQFLFEYFSETQRNKGNFPGRFSGRQFSNSRSEMNVSTLELGDSALYLCASSLDWAWWTFGSGTRLTVV.

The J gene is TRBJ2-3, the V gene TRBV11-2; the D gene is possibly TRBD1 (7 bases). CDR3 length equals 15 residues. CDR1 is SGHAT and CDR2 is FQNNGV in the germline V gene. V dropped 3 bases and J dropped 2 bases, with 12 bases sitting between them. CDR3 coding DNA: TGTGCCAGCAGCTTCAGGGGGGCCCTCACAGATACGCAGTATTTT. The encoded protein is CASSFRGALTDTQYF.

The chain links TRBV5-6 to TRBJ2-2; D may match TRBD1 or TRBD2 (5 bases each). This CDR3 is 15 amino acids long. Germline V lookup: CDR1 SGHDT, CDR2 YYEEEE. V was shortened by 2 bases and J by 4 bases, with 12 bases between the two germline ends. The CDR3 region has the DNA TGTGCCAGCAGCTTTGGGGGATTCAGCACCGGGGAGCTGTTTTTT. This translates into CASSFGGFSTGELFF.

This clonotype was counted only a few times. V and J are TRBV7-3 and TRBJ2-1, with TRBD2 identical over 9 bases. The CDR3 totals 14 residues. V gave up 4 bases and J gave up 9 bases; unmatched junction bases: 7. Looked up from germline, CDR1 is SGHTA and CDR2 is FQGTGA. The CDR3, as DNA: TGTGCCAGCAGCTATACTCCGGGACTAGCTGAGCAGTTCTTC. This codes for CASSYTPGLAEQFF.

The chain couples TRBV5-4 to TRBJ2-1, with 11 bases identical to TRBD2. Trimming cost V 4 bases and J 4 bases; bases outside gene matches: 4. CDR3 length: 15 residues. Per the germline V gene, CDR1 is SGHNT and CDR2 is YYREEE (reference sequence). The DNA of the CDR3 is TGTGCCAGCAGCGGCGGGACTAGCGGTTACAATGAGCAGTTCTTC. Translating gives CASSGGTSGYNEQFF. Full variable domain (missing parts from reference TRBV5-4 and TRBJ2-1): ETGVTQSPTHLIKTRGQQVTLRCSSQSGHNTVSWYQQALGQGPQFIFQYYREEENGRGNFPPRFSGLQFPNYSSELNVNALELDDSALYLCASSGGTSGYNEQFFGPGTRLTVL.

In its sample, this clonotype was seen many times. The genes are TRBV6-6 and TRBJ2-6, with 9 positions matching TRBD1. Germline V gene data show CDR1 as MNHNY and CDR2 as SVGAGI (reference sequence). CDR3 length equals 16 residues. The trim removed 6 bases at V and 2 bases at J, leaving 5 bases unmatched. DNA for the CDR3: TGTGCCAGCAGGGGGACAGGGAGGGCTGGGGCCAACGTCCTGACTTTC. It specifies CASRGTGRAGANVLTF.

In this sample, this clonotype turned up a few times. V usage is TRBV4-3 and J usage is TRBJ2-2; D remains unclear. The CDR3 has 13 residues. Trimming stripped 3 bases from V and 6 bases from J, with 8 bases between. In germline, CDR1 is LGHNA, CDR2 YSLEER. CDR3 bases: TGCGCCAGCAGCCATCGCCCGGCCGGGGAGCTGTTTTTT. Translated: CASSHRPAGELFF.

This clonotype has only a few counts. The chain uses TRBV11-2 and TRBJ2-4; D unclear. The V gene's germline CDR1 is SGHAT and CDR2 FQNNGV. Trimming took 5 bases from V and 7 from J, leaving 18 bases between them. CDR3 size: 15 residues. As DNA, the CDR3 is TGTGCCAGCAGCCGTATGACGCAGTCTGGGAACATTCAGTACTTC. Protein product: CASSRMTQSGNIQYF.